The TCR beta chain described here comes from a study of T cells in Graves' hyperthyroidism and ophthalmopathy. This clonotype has at least ten counts. Patients showing uncontrolled infection, other autoimmune disease, pregnancy or lactation were ineligible. The CDR3 regions of TCR beta were amplified from RNA transcripts. TCR CDR3 regions were first amplified by RT-PCR with HTBI primers. TCRdb reprocessed the multiplex PCR reads with MiXCR, giving one entry per CDR3 protein. The table has fewer than 350,000 distinct CDR3 sequences, about a sixth seen once. The sample comprised blood. This sequence was found in a woman in her thirties or forties with Graves' ophthalmopathy.

CDR3: CSARDSETETNHNSPLHF. The DNA for the CDR3 is TGCAGTGCTAGAGATTCGGAGACAGAAACCAACCATAATTCACCCCTCCACTTT. This chain uses TRBV20-1 with TRBJ1-6, with D perhaps matching TRBD1 (5 bases). CDR1 DFQATT and CDR2 SNEGSKA come from the germline V gene (reference sequence). The CDR3 extends over 18 amino acids. V dropped 0 bases and J dropped 5 bases, with 20 bases sitting between them.